Each of the 31 T cell receptor beta chains below was sequenced from the same sample in a study of control samples from healthy donors and cancer patients. Method: immunoSEQ multiplex PCR; TCRdb's copy keeps in-frame clones and lacks some. The repertoire holds around 140,000 clones, with roughly 92% as singletons. Input material: blood. The source is a middle-aged man in good health.

In its sample, this clone was seen a few times. This chain connects TRBV11-2 to TRBJ2-7; maybe TRBD1 (6 bases). Between the trimmed V and J ends, which lost 5 bases and 3 bases, there was a span of 17 bases. This CDR3 comprises 15 residues. Per germline, CDR1 SGHAT and CDR2 FQNNGV. The CDR3 region has the DNA TGTGCCAGCAGCGTTGACAGGCCTAACTACTACGAGCAGTACTTC. Its protein product is CASSVDRPNYYEQYF.

V usage is TRBV6-5 and J usage is TRBJ1-6, with a tentative D call TRBD1 (6 bases). Per germline, CDR1 MNHEY and CDR2 SVGAGI. CDR3 length: 15 residues. Deletions cut 6 bases from V and 5 bases from J, with 14 bases between. CDR3 sequence (DNA): TGTGCCAGCAGGACATGGGACACCGATAATTCACCCCTCCACTTT. It is translated as CASRTWDTDNSPLHF.

This clone was detected only once. This sequence joins TRBV7-2 and TRBJ2-5; 8 nucleotides agree with TRBD1. This CDR3 region has 17 residues. Per the germline V gene, CDR1 is SGHTA and CDR2 is FQGNSA. Losses at the gene ends were 3 bases for V and 1 base for J; bases not matched to a gene: 10. The CDR3, as DNA: TGTGCCAGCAGCTTGTATTTTGGACAGGGAATCCAAGAGACCCAGTACTTC. Translated, it gives CASSLYFGQGIQETQYF.

V is TRBV2 and J is TRBJ1-5; 7 bases are shared with TRBD1. The CDR3 is 13 residues long. Losses at the gene ends were 8 bases for V and 3 bases for J; bases not matched to a gene: 4. Germline CDR1 SNHLY, CDR2 FYNNEI. CDR3 protein: CASSGQANQPQHF. The CDR3 coding sequence is TGTGCCAGCTCCGGACAGGCCAATCAGCCCCAGCATTTT. Combining the CDR3 with reference TRBV2 and TRBJ1-5 gives the whole variable domain EPEVTQTPSHQVTQMGQEVILRCVPISNHLYFYWYRQILGQKVEFLVSFYNNEISEKSEIFDDQFSVERPDGSNFTLKIRSTKLEDSAMYFCASSGQANQPQHFGDGTRLSIL.

This clone is a singleton in its sample. The J gene is TRBJ2-5, the V gene TRBV6-5, with 8 bases that match TRBD2. Germline V gene sequence: CDR1 MNHEY, CDR2 SVGAGI. Unmatched junction bases numbered 3, after V lost 2 bases and J lost 4 bases. The CDR3 has 14 residues. The CDR3 spells CASSYLGGGETQYF. CDR3 coding DNA: TGTGCCAGCAGTTACCTCGGGGGGGGAGAGACCCAGTACTTC.

The V call is TRBV6-5, the J call TRBJ1-6; D is uncertain. Trimming pared 7 bases from V and 5 bases from J, leaving 9 bases between. The CDR3 spans 13 residues. The germline CDR1 and CDR2 sequences are MNHEY and SVGAGI. The CDR3 here is CASKLGNNSPLHF. DNA of the CDR3: TGTGCCAGCAAATTGGGAAATAATTCACCCCTCCACTTT.

This clone was observed a single time. The rearrangement uses TRBV7-3 and TRBJ1-5; D is unclear. Germline loops: CDR1 SGHTA, CDR2 FQGTGA. Trimming left V 5 bases short and J 0 bases short, with 5 bases between. CDR3 length equals 13 residues. The CDR3 nucleotides read TGTGCCAGCAGCCAAAATAGCAATCAGCCCCAGCATTTT. This encodes CASSQNSNQPQHF.

This clone showed up just once. The chain joins TRBV21-1 to TRBJ1-2; the D call of TRBD1 is as the table states it, not checked on the DNA. TRBV21-1 constitutes a pseudogene. The CDR3 is 16 residues long. The CDR3 nucleotides are TGTGCCAGCAGCAAACCCGGGCCGGGCAGGGCGTATGGCTACACCTTC. This gives the protein CASSKPGPGRAYGYTF.

A single count supports this clone. The chain carries TRBV4-1 and TRBJ2-7, with no clear D. Looked up from germline, CDR1 is MGHRA and CDR2 is YSYEKL. CDR3 size: 14 residues. Between the trimmed V and J ends, which lost 4 bases and 2 bases, there was a span of 12 bases. The CDR3: CASSRGPGTYEQYF. The CDR3 nucleotides are TGCGCCAGCAGCCGGGGTCCGGGCACCTACGAGCAGTACTTC.

The chain recombines TRBV9 with TRBJ2-5; D perhaps matches TRBD2 (5 bases). Trimming left V 0 bases short and J 3 bases short, with 12 bases between. CDR1 and CDR2 (germline): SGDLS, YYNGEE. The CDR3 runs 15 residues. The CDR3 nucleotides read TGTGCCAGCAGCGTAGACGGGCGGCGGGAAGAGACCCAGTACTTC. It specifies CASSVDGRREETQYF.

This sequence joins TRBV18 and TRBJ2-6, with TRBD2 as a possible D gene (5 bases). The ends were cut back, 1 base at V and 1 base at J, with 17 bases in the middle. Per germline, CDR1 KGHSH and CDR2 LQKENI. The CDR3 is 19 amino acids. The CDR3 protein is CASSPRLIQAASGANVLTF. The CDR3 DNA reads TGTGCCAGCTCACCACGACTAATTCAGGCGGCATCTGGGGCCAACGTCCTGACTTTC.

The chain carries TRBV27 and TRBJ2-6, with D possibly TRBD1 on 5 matching bases. The CDR3 contains 17 residues. Germline-derived CDR1 and CDR2 are MNHEY and SMNVEV (reference sequence). Trimming removed 3 bases at V and 3 bases at J, with 15 bases between. The CDR3 sequence is CASSFEWRQLGANVLTF. In DNA form, the CDR3 reads TGTGCCAGCAGTTTCGAGTGGCGACAGCTTGGGGCCAACGTCCTGACTTTC.

The J gene is TRBJ1-1, the V gene TRBV21-1. TRBV21-1 represents a pseudogene. There are 14 residues in the CDR3. The CDR3 bases are TGTGCCAGCAGCAAAACGGAAGCGAACACTGAAGCTTTCTTT. It yields the protein CASSKTEANTEAFF.

The chain employs TRBV12-3 or TRBV12-4 and TRBJ1-4, with unresolved D. With 3 bases removed from V and 8 bases from J, the gap between germline ends came to 7 bases. The CDR3 covers 12 residues. The CDR3 region has the DNA TGTGCCAGCAGTTTGATAAGGGAAAAACTGTTTTTT. Amino acids: CASSLIREKLFF.

The chain couples TRBV4-2 to TRBJ2-1; maybe TRBD2 (6 bases). V lost 0 bases, J lost 6 bases, and 12 bases lay in between. CDR3 length: 15 residues. Germline CDR1 LGHNA, CDR2 YNFKEQ. The CDR3 spells CASSQDPGVINEQFF. CDR3 coding DNA: TGTGCCAGCAGCCAAGACCCGGGAGTAATCAATGAGCAGTTCTTC.

This clone was detected only once. This chain links TRBV7-9 with TRBJ1-3; D gene ambiguous. V was clipped by 5 bases and J by 0 bases, with 8 bases between them. The CDR3 is made up of 14 amino acids. The V gene's germline CDR1 is SEHNR and CDR2 FQNEAQ (reference sequence). The CDR3 DNA sequence: TGTGCCAGCAGCCCGTCAGGCTCTGGAAACACCATATATTTT. This gives the protein CASSPSGSGNTIYF. The full variable domain, in which reference TRBV7-9 and TRBJ1-3 provide the parts outside the CDR3, is DTGVSQNPRHKITKRGQNVTFRCDPISEHNRLYWYRQTLGQGPEFLTYFQNEAQLEKSRLLSDRFSAERPKGSFSTLEIQRTEQGDSAMYLCASSPSGSGNTIYFGEGSWLTVV.

Turning to this clone: At one of its ends the junction is not consistent with the germline gene, which may arise from a read error. The chain has TRBV7-7 and TRBJ2-5; 7 positions agree with TRBD1. Germline assignment: CDR1 SSHAT and CDR2 FNYEAQ (reference sequence). This CDR3 comprises 17 residues. The CDR3 DNA reads TGTGCTAGCAGCTCACTCCGGGACAGAGAGTACCAAGAGACCCAGTACTTC. Its translation is CASSSLRDREYQETQYF.

This clone was detected only once. J is TRBJ1-4 and V is TRBV5-5; 7 nucleotides line up with TRBD1. V was clipped by 4 bases and J by 6 bases; unmatched bases: 15. CDR1 is SGHKS and CDR2 is YYEKEE in the germline V gene (reference sequence). CDR3 size: 17 residues. As DNA, the CDR3 is TGTGCCAGCAGCCTGGGACAGAACACGGCGGGGCATGAAAAACTGTTTTTT. Residues: CASSLGQNTAGHEKLFF.

CDR3 nucleotides: TGCAGCGTGTCGACCTCTAACTATGGCTACACCTTC. It translates to CSVSTSNYGYTF. The rearrangement links TRBV29-1 to TRBJ1-2; D is uncertain. This CDR3 region has 12 residues. V was shortened by 6 bases and J by 0 bases, with 8 bases between the two germline ends. CDR1 is SQVTM, CDR2 ANQGSEA, per germline.

The table lists this clone with a count of one. The same CDR3 is also encoded by other DNA sequences in this sample. This chain connects TRBV6-2 or TRBV6-3 to TRBJ1-1; D gene unclear. Germline V gives CDR1 MNHEY, CDR2 SVGEGT. The CDR3 loop spans 11 amino acids. V gave up 3 bases and J gave up 8 bases, with 7 bases separating them. CDR3 sequence: CASSYSGEAFF. The CDR3 DNA follows: TGTGCCAGCAGTTATTCGGGGGAAGCTTTCTTT.

This chain joins TRBV6-1 and TRBJ2-1, with 7 bases matching TRBD1. The germline CDR1 and CDR2 sequences are MNHNS and SASEGT. CDR3 length equals 17 residues. J lost 0 bases, V lost 4 bases, and 9 bases had no gene match. This chain's CDR3 is CASSGWGQRRSYNEQFF. In DNA form, the CDR3 reads TGTGCCAGCAGTGGCTGGGGACAGAGGCGCTCCTACAATGAGCAGTTCTTC.

The chain has TRBV18 and TRBJ2-7, with D perhaps given as TRBD1 or TRBD2 (5 bases each). V lost 2 bases, J lost 5 bases, and 16 bases lay in between. This CDR3 has 15 residues. Per the germline V gene, CDR1 is KGHSH and CDR2 is LQKENI. The CDR3 DNA reads as TGTGCCAGCTCACCAAATAAGGGGACGTCGGACGAGCAGTACTTC. Translating it yields CASSPNKGTSDEQYF.

The CDR3 DNA follows: TGTGCCACCAGTGATTGGGACAGTGAGGATAGGAATGAGCAGTTCTTC. Translation: CATSDWDSEDRNEQFF. The V and J genes are TRBV24-1 and TRBJ2-1; 7 positions match TRBD1. The junction had 10 bases not matched to a gene; V was cut back by 2 bases and J by 7 bases. This CDR3 spans 16 amino acids. Per germline, CDR1 KGHDR and CDR2 SFDVKD.

This clone appeared a single time. The V gene is TRBV6-2 or TRBV6-3, the J gene TRBJ1-1, with D possibly being TRBD1 (5 bases). There are 14 residues in the CDR3. Between the trimmed V and J ends, which lost 1 base and 12 bases, there was a span of 18 bases. Germline V gene lookup returns CDR1 MNHEY and CDR2 SVGEGT. CDR3 coding DNA: TGTGCCAGCAGTTACTTCCTGGACACCAGGTTACCTTTCTTT. Protein: CASSYFLDTRLPFF.

This chain uses TRBV7-9 with TRBJ1-4; D gene ambiguous. Per germline, CDR1 SEHNR and CDR2 FQNEAQ (reference sequence). This CDR3 has 12 amino acids. The V and J ends lost 3 bases and 8 bases respectively, with 7 bases between them. CDR3 amino acids: CASSFGVEKLFF. The CDR3 coding sequence is TGTGCCAGCAGCTTCGGTGTCGAAAAACTGTTTTTT. The full variable domain, its missing parts supplied by reference TRBV7-9 and TRBJ1-4, is DTGVSQNPRHKITKRGQNVTFRCDPISEHNRLYWYRQTLGQGPEFLTYFQNEAQLEKSRLLSDRFSAERPKGSFSTLEIQRTEQGDSAMYLCASSFGVEKLFFGSGTQLSVL.

This sequence joins TRBV2 and TRBJ2-1, with a tentative D call TRBD1 (6 bases). The CDR3 is made up of 14 amino acids. V lost 4 bases and J 7 bases, leaving 14 bases between the germline ends. The germline gives CDR1 SNHLY, CDR2 FYNNEI. The CDR3 region is CASSAGTYRNEQFF. In nucleotides, the CDR3 is TGTGCCAGCAGTGCCGGGACATACCGGAATGAGCAGTTCTTC. Combining the CDR3 with reference TRBV2 and TRBJ2-1 gives the whole variable domain EPEVTQTPSHQVTQMGQEVILRCVPISNHLYFYWYRQILGQKVEFLVSFYNNEISEKSEIFDDQFSVERPDGSNFTLKIRSTKLEDSAMYFCASSAGTYRNEQFFGPGTRLTVL.

This chain connects TRBV2 to TRBJ1-1; D may be TRBD1 (6 bases). V dropped 5 bases and J dropped 0 bases, with 10 bases sitting between them. The CDR3 covers 14 residues. Germline-derived CDR1 and CDR2 are SNHLY and FYNNEI. CDR3 sequence reads: CASSRQVMNTEAFF. Written as DNA, the CDR3 is TGTGCCAGCAGTCGACAGGTGATGAACACTGAAGCTTTCTTT.

The rearrangement uses TRBV19 and TRBJ1-3, with a tentative D call TRBD1 (6 bases). V was pared by 5 bases and J by 1 base, with 12 bases between. CDR3 size: 15 residues. From germline, CDR1 is LNHDA and CDR2 SQIVND (reference sequence). In nucleotides, the CDR3 is TGTGCCAGTAGTTTTGGGGGCCCATCTGGAAACACCATATATTTT. Translating gives CASSFGGPSGNTIYF.

This chain links TRBV12-3 or TRBV12-4 with TRBJ1-3; D not certain. Trimming cost V 7 bases and J 11 bases, with 15 bases left between them. This CDR3 region has 12 residues. The CDR3 DNA is TGTGCCAGCATGAGACTCTTAGGAGCCATATATTTT. Its translation is CASMRLLGAIYF.

The V call is TRBV6-5, the J call TRBJ1-5; 8 nucleotides match TRBD1. CDR1 and CDR2 (germline): MNHEY, SVGAGI. This CDR3 is 15 amino acids long. V shed 4 bases, J shed 5 bases, and the junction held 7 bases outside the gene matches. The CDR3 sequence: CASSSTGVGDQPQHF. In DNA, the CDR3 is TGTGCCAGCAGTTCGACAGGGGTAGGGGATCAGCCCCAGCATTTT.

This rearrangement joins TRBV30 to TRBJ2-2, with unresolved D. The CDR3 consists of 12 residues. V dropped 2 bases and J dropped 8 bases, with 9 bases sitting between them. The germline V gene encodes CDR1 GTSNPN and CDR2 SVGIG (reference sequence). The CDR3 spells CAWSIVGGELFF. The CDR3 DNA sequence: TGTGCCTGGAGTATCGTAGGGGGGGAGCTGTTTTTT.